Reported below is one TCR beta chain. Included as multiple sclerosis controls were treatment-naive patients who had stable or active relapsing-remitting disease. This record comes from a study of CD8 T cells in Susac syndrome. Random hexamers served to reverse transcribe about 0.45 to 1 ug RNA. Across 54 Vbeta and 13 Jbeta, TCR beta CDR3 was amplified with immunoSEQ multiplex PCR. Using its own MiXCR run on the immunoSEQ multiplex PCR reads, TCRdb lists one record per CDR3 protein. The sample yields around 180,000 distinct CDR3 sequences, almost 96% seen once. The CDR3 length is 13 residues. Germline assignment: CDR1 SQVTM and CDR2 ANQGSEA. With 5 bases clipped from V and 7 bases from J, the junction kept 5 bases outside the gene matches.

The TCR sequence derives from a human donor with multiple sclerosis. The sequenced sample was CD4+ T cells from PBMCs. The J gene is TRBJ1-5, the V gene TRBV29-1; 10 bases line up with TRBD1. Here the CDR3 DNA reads TGCAGCGTTCTAGGACAGGGGGGGCAGCCCCAGCATTTT. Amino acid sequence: CSVLGQGGQPQHF. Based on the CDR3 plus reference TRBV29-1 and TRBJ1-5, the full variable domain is SAVISQKPSRDICQRGTSLTIQCQVDSQVTMMFWYRQQPGQSLTLIATANQGSEATYESGFVIDKFPISRPNLTFSTLTVSNMSPEDSSIYLCSVLGQGGQPQHFGDGTRLSIL.